This TCR beta chain emerged from a study of T cells in Graves' hyperthyroidism and ophthalmopathy (dated by TCRdb to about 2019). Regarding the study in general: Peripheral blood samples were taken at initial diagnosis, before any treatment was given. After blood sampling, hyperthyroidism patients were treated with methimazole at a starting dose of 30 mg daily, and ophthalmopathy patients were treated with high-dose intravenous methylprednisolone. Prospective prediction of ophthalmopathy was tested in an independent validation cohort of under 20 hyperthyroidism patients and 17 patients who later progressed to ophthalmopathy. According to the paper, TCR Vbeta CDR3 sequencing was carried out on 135 peripheral blood samples, which came from fewer than 50 ophthalmopathy, some 73 hyperthyroidism and some 17 progressor patients. A discovery cohort of roughly 100 patients, approximately 45 with Graves' ophthalmopathy and 57 with stable Graves' hyperthyroidism, was used to find distinguishing TCR V-J signatures. In addition, the study compared T-cell repertoires in thyroid tissue and in blood from six Graves' hyperthyroidism patients. The approximately 100 discovery patients were randomly divided into training and test sets at a 7:3 ratio.

Broader findings and caveats from the paper: Most expanded thyroid clonotypes (frequency above 0.001) were also found in blood, which suggests that blood repertoires may mirror thyroid immune responses. During validation, the model predicted progression to ophthalmopathy a median of roughly 7.1 months ahead of onset, with around 70% sensitivity and almost 75% specificity. Sample size was not statistically predetermined, and investigators were not blinded to group allocation. A 13 V-J signature model separated ophthalmopathy from stable hyperthyroidism, with 87.88% sensitivity and about 81% specificity in cross-validation and 80%/75% in testing.

The CDR3 sequence holds 14 residues, the cysteine and phenylalanine included. Only the CDR3 DNA stays, 42 bases, in frame from base 1. The germline V gene (reference sequence) provides CDR1 SEHNR and CDR2 FQNEAQ. V sheds 1 base and J sheds 4 bases, leaving 10 bases between their ends. This clonotype occurred many times. This clone's antigen is unknown. No base quality values were provided; no much bigger clone lies one nucleotide off. Amplification of TCR beta CDR3 regions was carried out from RNA transcripts. The first round of RT-PCR for the TCR CDR3 was performed with the HTBI primer set and the Qiagen OneStep RT-PCR kit. A second multiplex PCR round built the libraries, followed by size selection and purification. The libraries were sequenced on an Illumina HiSeq2000 using paired-end 100 bp reads. In the source study's methods: SOAPnuke was used to process the raw data, removing reads that contained adapters or uncalled bases, had a mean Phred below 15, or lacked an exact match to the constant primer or identifier. High-quality paired reads were merged with COPE v1.2.5, and unique nucleotide sequences were defined as clonotypes. MiTCR v1.1 was used to align clonotypes to the IMGT TRBV, TRBD and TRBJ reference segments. Analysis was restricted to V-J combinations with a frequency above 0.0001, which covered 99% to 99.2% of repertoires. A TCS score was defined as the ratio between F50 (clonal expansion) and ExV (chaos), using BLOSUM62-based TCRdist between CDR3 peptides within each V-J. Welch's t-statistics and random forest reduced fewer than 600 V-J features to 10 to 15, which were used in a naive Bayes classifier (R e1071). TCRdb ran its own pipeline on the public reads, namely fastp trimming at Q25 and MiXCR clone calling, and kept in-frame beta chains. Rows with a matching CDR3 protein are joined into one entry that keeps the most common DNA and genes. None of the V and J calls come from the authors' own analysis; TCRdb made them. This sample lists around 290,000 distinct CDR3 sequences; about a sixth were detected once. The ten largest clones represent approximately 57% of the sample.

Ophthalmopathy patients had moderately to severely active disease, with a Clinical Activity Score of 3 or more, a NOSPECS grade of 4 or more, and a disease duration of less than 3 months. Exclusion was applied to patients with uncontrolled infections, other autoimmune diseases, pregnancy or lactation. Clinical symptoms, serum thyroxine and TRAb, thyroid ultrasound, and orbital computed tomography formed the basis for the diagnoses. PBMCs were isolated from 10 ml of fresh peripheral blood by Ficoll-Paque density gradient centrifugation. Trizol reagent was used to extract total RNA, and RNA quality was then checked on an Agilent 2100 Bioanalyzer.

The rearranged segments are TRBV7-9 and TRBJ1-1; no D segment can be confidently identified. The receptor was derived from a woman aged 55-69 years with Graves' ophthalmopathy. The sample was blood. CDR3 protein: CASSLVGQLTEAFF. The DNA is TGTGCCAGCAGCTTAGTTGGTCAGCTCACTGAAGCTTTCTTT.